Listed below are T cell receptor beta chains from one sample, sequenced in a study of T cell responses to AZD1222 COVID-19 vaccine. TCRdb's table, derived via immunoSEQ multiplex PCR, lists solely in-frame clones and lacks some. This table has around 150,000 clones, about 87% appearing once. The sequences come from peripheral blood, collected on day 0 of AZD1222 vaccination. These receptors were obtained from an adult in good health. Each CDR3 is given with its conserved first and last residue. The order of the fields is D gene, CDR3 length, J gene, clone size, V gene, CDR3 DNA, CDR3 protein. The D gene is left open where the match is weak. A row's size may be missing; if present it is once, few, many or a size class.

D: -
length: 13
J: TRBJ2-7
size: -
V: TRBV4-1
DNA: TGCGCCAGCAGCCAAGAAGTCTCCGACGAGCAGTACTTC
CDR3: CASSQEVSDEQYF

D: -
length: 16
J: TRBJ2-4
size: -
V: TRBV27
DNA: TGTGCCAGCAGTACCTGGACAGAGCTAGCCAAAAACATTCAGTACTTC
CDR3: CASSTWTELAKNIQYF

D: -
length: 14
J: TRBJ2-7
size: -
V: TRBV4-3
DNA: TGCGCCAGCAGCCAAGAGAAGTGGATCTACGAGCAGTACTTC
CDR3: CASSQEKWIYEQYF

D: -
length: 15
J: TRBJ2-1
size: -
V: TRBV11-3
DNA: TGTGCCAGCAGCTTAGGTCCGGGGACCTACAATGAGCAGTTCTTC
CDR3: CASSLGPGTYNEQFF

D: TRBD2
length: 15
J: TRBJ2-1
size: -
V: TRBV7-9
DNA: TGTGCCAGCAGCTCCGAGCGGGAGAGGGGCAATGAGCAGTTCTTC
CDR3: CASSSERERGNEQFF

D: -
length: 15
J: TRBJ2-7
size: few
V: TRBV7-2
DNA: TGTGCCAGCAGCTTAGAGGCCCCGGCGGTTTACGAGCAGTACTTC
CDR3: CASSLEAPAVYEQYF

D: -
length: 14
J: TRBJ1-5
size: once
V: TRBV15
DNA: TGTGCCACCAGCAGAGGACAGTCAAATCAGCCCCAGCATTTT
CDR3: CATSRGQSNQPQHF

D: -
length: 13
J: TRBJ1-6
size: -
V: TRBV20-1
DNA: TGCAGTGCTAGTGCAGGGAGAAATTCACCCCTCCACTTT
CDR3: CSASAGRNSPLHF

D: TRBD1
length: 19
J: TRBJ1-2
size: -
V: TRBV27
DNA: TGTGCCAGCAAGCAATCCGGGTTGGGGCGGGGACAGGCTAACTATGGCTACACCTTC
CDR3: CASKQSGLGRGQANYGYTF

D: -
length: 13
J: TRBJ2-7
size: -
V: TRBV10-3
DNA: TGTGCCATCAGCGGGACGGGGAACTACGAGCAGTACTTC
CDR3: CAISGTGNYEQYF

D: -
length: 15
J: TRBJ1-1
size: -
V: TRBV27
DNA: TGTGCCAGCAGTTTAACGGCGGGGGCGCGTACTGAAGCTTTCTTT
CDR3: CASSLTAGARTEAFF

D: TRBD2
length: 16
J: TRBJ2-2
size: -
V: TRBV5-4
DNA: TGTGCCAGCAGCTTGTCACTAGCGGGAGATACCGGGGAGCTGTTTTTT
CDR3: CASSLSLAGDTGELFF